The rows below give T cell receptor beta chains drawn from one sample of a study of blood T cell repertoires in COVID-19. Repertoires were generated with immunoSEQ multiplex PCR, while TCRdb's copy carries only in-frame clones and drops some. Of 300,000 to 450,000 clones listed, roughly 86% were seen once; the top ten hold 1% to 1.5%. Sequenced: PBMCs or T cells enriched from blood (not recorded which). These receptors all stem from a man aged 25 to 45 who had recovered from COVID-19. CDR3s leave out the opening cysteine and the closing phenylalanine or tryptophan. The D gene is left open where the match is weak. Rows give clone size only sometimes, using once, few, many, or a class for an expanded clone.

D gene: TRBD1
J gene: TRBJ1-2
V gene: TRBV6-5
clone size: NA
CDR3 protein: ASNPPGTAGYT

D gene: TRBD2
J gene: TRBJ2-7
V gene: TRBV30
clone size: NA
CDR3 protein: AWREAGAAYEQY

D gene: TRBD1
J gene: TRBJ1-6
V gene: TRBV5-1
clone size: NA
CDR3 protein: ASSLRQGPVPLH

D gene: NA
J gene: TRBJ2-3
V gene: TRBV7-8
clone size: NA
CDR3 protein: ASSLAMETVTDTQY

D gene: NA
J gene: TRBJ1-2
V gene: TRBV12-3/TRBV12-4
clone size: NA
CDR3 protein: ASSLGQSYGYT

D gene: TRBD1
J gene: TRBJ1-1
V gene: TRBV5-6
clone size: NA
CDR3 protein: ASSARGRWTEAF

D gene: TRBD1
J gene: TRBJ1-5
V gene: TRBV19
clone size: few
CDR3 protein: ASSILGQGQPQH

D gene: TRBD1
J gene: TRBJ1-2
V gene: TRBV27
clone size: NA
CDR3 protein: ASSLSPQGLFYGYT

D gene: NA
J gene: TRBJ1-4
V gene: TRBV4-2
clone size: once
CDR3 protein: ASSQDLMGGLEEKLF

D gene: NA
J gene: TRBJ2-3
V gene: TRBV12-2
clone size: NA
CDR3 protein: ASRLHRTSGGPITADTQY

D gene: NA
J gene: TRBJ1-3
V gene: TRBV30
clone size: NA
CDR3 protein: AWTGRGSGNTIY

D gene: NA
J gene: TRBJ1-2
V gene: TRBV27
clone size: NA
CDR3 protein: ASSFSLLTPGT

D gene: NA
J gene: TRBJ1-2
V gene: TRBV2
clone size: NA
CDR3 protein: ASSEGRGSPRGYT

D gene: NA
J gene: TRBJ1-1
V gene: TRBV11-2
clone size: NA
CDR3 protein: ASSLRLGGNTEAF

D gene: NA
J gene: TRBJ1-1
V gene: TRBV19
clone size: NA
CDR3 protein: ASSETGMNTEAF

D gene: NA
J gene: TRBJ2-2
V gene: TRBV29-1
clone size: NA
CDR3 protein: SVKQGTNTGELF

D gene: NA
J gene: TRBJ1-6
V gene: TRBV29-1
clone size: NA
CDR3 protein: SVEEAPNSPLH

D gene: NA
J gene: TRBJ2-7
V gene: TRBV6-5
clone size: NA
CDR3 protein: ASSYLDGEY

D gene: NA
J gene: TRBJ1-3
V gene: TRBV9
clone size: few
CDR3 protein: ASSPPGNTIY

D gene: NA
J gene: TRBJ1-3
V gene: TRBV18
clone size: once
CDR3 protein: ASSPSREQRGNTIY

D gene: TRBD1
J gene: TRBJ1-5
V gene: TRBV29-1
clone size: NA
CDR3 protein: SVTQGVNQPQH

D gene: TRBD1
J gene: TRBJ2-7
V gene: TRBV19
clone size: NA
CDR3 protein: ASHGQGATYEQY

D gene: NA
J gene: TRBJ2-5
V gene: TRBV11-2
clone size: NA
CDR3 protein: ASSFGRTLSVETQY

D gene: TRBD1
J gene: TRBJ1-5
V gene: TRBV28
clone size: NA
CDR3 protein: ASSAPGQGNQPQH

D gene: NA
J gene: TRBJ1-2
V gene: TRBV2
clone size: NA
CDR3 protein: ASSEVGFERYGYT

D gene: NA
J gene: TRBJ2-5
V gene: TRBV7-6
clone size: NA
CDR3 protein: ASSYERLQETQY

D gene: NA
J gene: TRBJ2-1
V gene: TRBV7-9
clone size: NA
CDR3 protein: ASSTVSGFSYNEQF

D gene: NA
J gene: TRBJ1-5
V gene: TRBV6-5
clone size: NA
CDR3 protein: ASTGTLDQPQH

D gene: TRBD2
J gene: TRBJ2-5
V gene: TRBV5-4
clone size: NA
CDR3 protein: ASSSRDYPTQY

D gene: NA
J gene: TRBJ1-6
V gene: TRBV27
clone size: NA
CDR3 protein: ASSRRRGQPPYSPLH

D gene: TRBD1
J gene: TRBJ2-2
V gene: TRBV3-1/TRBV3-2
clone size: NA
CDR3 protein: ASSPQGTGELF

D gene: NA
J gene: TRBJ1-4
V gene: TRBV11-2
clone size: NA
CDR3 protein: ASSHLDNEKLF

D gene: TRBD1
J gene: TRBJ2-7
V gene: TRBV9
clone size: NA
CDR3 protein: ASSTGQGPTYEQY

D gene: TRBD1
J gene: TRBJ2-7
V gene: TRBV19
clone size: NA
CDR3 protein: ASSQLSKPGQGATYEQY

D gene: TRBD1
J gene: TRBJ1-2
V gene: TRBV19
clone size: NA
CDR3 protein: ASSTTGTGGTRGGYT

D gene: NA
J gene: TRBJ1-4
V gene: TRBV6-5
clone size: NA
CDR3 protein: ASSTSGATNEKLF

D gene: TRBD1
J gene: TRBJ2-1
V gene: TRBV19
clone size: NA
CDR3 protein: ASSMTGGKNEQF

D gene: NA
J gene: TRBJ1-2
V gene: TRBV9
clone size: NA
CDR3 protein: ASETGYT

D gene: NA
J gene: TRBJ1-1
V gene: TRBV7-9
clone size: NA
CDR3 protein: ASSHPDRSEAF

D gene: NA
J gene: TRBJ1-4
V gene: TRBV3-1/TRBV3-2
clone size: NA
CDR3 protein: ASSQDLFSGRPNEKLF

D gene: TRBD1
J gene: TRBJ2-1
V gene: TRBV7-3
clone size: NA
CDR3 protein: ASSRTGDYDNEQF

D gene: NA
J gene: TRBJ1-3
V gene: TRBV11-2
clone size: NA
CDR3 protein: ASSLTGSGNTIY

D gene: NA
J gene: TRBJ1-4
V gene: TRBV28
clone size: NA
CDR3 protein: ATNSEKLF